These 2 T cell receptor beta chains share one sample of origin, sequenced in a study of CD8 T cells in ankylosing spondylitis. Each CDR3 protein gets one entry after TCRdb re-called the 5' RACE reads with MiXCR. This table has around 13,000 distinct CDR3 sequences, about 2.7% appearing once. The sequenced sample was blood, either unsorted or a sorted T cell fraction (not recorded which). The receptors stem from a male donor with ankylosing spondylitis or in good health (not recorded which).

This clonotype was found many times. The chain carries TRBV9 and TRBJ2-3; a possible D gene is TRBD2 (5 bases). Trimming removed 0 bases at V and 1 base at J, with 12 bases between. CDR1 is SGDLS and CDR2 is YYNGEE in the germline V gene. There are 16 residues in the CDR3. CDR3 in amino acids: CASSVEVGVGTDTQYF. In DNA, the CDR3 is TGTGCCAGCAGCGTAGAGGTGGGAGTGGGCACAGATACGCAGTATTTT.

This clonotype is medium-sized (0.01 to 0.1%) within its sample. The V and J genes are TRBV9 and TRBJ2-2; no firm D call. The length of the CDR3 is 13 residues. V was pared by 5 bases and J by 4 bases, with 9 bases between. Looked up from germline, CDR1 is SGDLS and CDR2 is YYNGEE. The CDR3 region is CASSKNPTGELFF. DNA for the CDR3: TGTGCCAGCAGTAAGAATCCCACCGGGGAGCTGTTTTTT. The entire variable domain, with the rest obtained from reference TRBV9 and TRBJ2-2, is as follows: DSGVTQTPKHLITATGQRVTLRCSPRSGDLSVYWYQQSLDQGLQFLIQYYNGEERAKGNILERFSAQQFPDLHSELNLSSLELGDSALYFCASSKNPTGELFFGEGSRLTVL.